Listed here are 31 T cell receptor beta chains from one sample, sequenced in a study of early T cells in non-severe SARS-CoV-2 infection. MiXCR was run by TCRdb on the 5' RACE reads, yielding one entry per CDR3 protein. The sample holds approximately 33,000 distinct CDR3 sequences, roughly 5.4% seen once. The sample consisted of whole blood. The source of these receptors is an adult who was a healthcare worker with PCR-confirmed SARS-CoV-2 infection or an uninfected control (not recorded which).

V usage is TRBV11-3 and J usage is TRBJ2-2; D gene unclear. V was clipped by 3 bases and J by 2 bases, with 4 bases between them. This CDR3 has 13 residues. Germline V lookup: CDR1 SGHNT, CDR2 YENEEA. CDR3: CASSFTNTGELFF. CDR3 DNA: TGTGCCAGCAGCTTCACTAACACCGGGGAGCTGTTTTTT.

This clonotype was counted many times. This chain links TRBV6-2 or TRBV6-3 with TRBJ2-1, with 10 nucleotides matching TRBD2. Trimming cost V 0 bases and J 4 bases; bases outside gene matches: 15. The CDR3 sequence is 20 residues long. Germline loops: CDR1 MNHEY, CDR2 SVGEGT. CDR3 DNA: TGTGCCAGCAGTTACTCGACTCTCATTCGTAGCGGGGGGTCTTACAATGAGCAGTTCTTC. As protein: CASSYSTLIRSGGSYNEQFF.

This clonotype came up many times. J is TRBJ2-4 and V is TRBV12-5, with 10 bases fitting TRBD2. CDR1 LGHNT and CDR2 FRNRAP come from the germline V gene. This CDR3 is 15 amino acids long. V trimming: 5 bases; J trimming: 4 bases; junction bases outside the gene matches: 5. The CDR3 reads CASGESGRGKNIQYF. CDR3 coding DNA: TGTGCTAGTGGTGAAAGCGGGAGGGGGAAAAACATTCAGTACTTC.

This clonotype was counted at least ten times. The chain joins TRBV7-9 to TRBJ2-1, with TRBD2 matching over 7 bases. The V gene end was trimmed by 5 bases and the J gene end by 9 bases; junction bases not matched to a gene: 16. The CDR3 spans 16 residues. CDR1 and CDR2 from the germline V gene are SEHNR and FQNEAQ (reference sequence). The CDR3: CASSPRGGSGGGEQFF. The CDR3 DNA is TGTGCCAGCAGCCCCCGCGGGGGAAGCGGCGGCGGTGAGCAGTTCTTC. Based on the CDR3 plus reference TRBV7-9 and TRBJ2-1, the full variable domain is DTGVSQNPRHKITKRGQNVTFRCDPISEHNRLYWYRQTLGQGPEFLTYFQNEAQLEKSRLLSDRFSAERPKGSFSTLEIQRTEQGDSAMYLCASSPRGGSGGGEQFFGPGTRLTVL.

This clonotype was detected only a few times. The chain recombines TRBV28 with TRBJ1-1; D call uncertain. The V gene lost 6 bases and the J gene lost 4 bases, with 12 bases spanning the gap. Germline loops: CDR1 MDHEN, CDR2 SYDVKM. CDR3 length equals 13 residues. The CDR3: CASSVGSGTEAFF. The CDR3 DNA sequence: TGTGCCAGCAGCGTAGGGTCGGGCACTGAAGCTTTCTTT.

This sequence joins TRBV2 and TRBJ2-1; D gene ambiguous. The length of the CDR3 is 14 residues. Germline CDR1 SNHLY, CDR2 FYNNEI. Deletions cut 8 bases from V and 3 bases from J, with 14 bases between. The CDR3 region is CASSNGYSYNEQFF. For the CDR3, the DNA is TGTGCCAGCTCCAACGGGTACAGCTACAATGAGCAGTTCTTC.

This clonotype appeared many times. This chain joins TRBV29-1 and TRBJ2-5; the match to TRBD2 covers 7 bases. Trimming removed 3 bases from V and 5 bases from J; junction bases left unmatched: 9. This CDR3 has 14 amino acids. The germline V gene encodes CDR1 SQVTM and CDR2 ANQGSEA. This chain's CDR3 is CSVDAQAGEETQYF. The CDR3 DNA reads as TGCAGCGTTGACGCGCAGGCGGGAGAGGAGACCCAGTACTTC.

The chain carries TRBV19 and TRBJ2-3; TRBD2 matches at 10 bases. This CDR3 is 15 amino acids long. V was clipped by 5 bases and J by 1 base; unmatched bases: 3. CDR1 is LNHDA, CDR2 SQIVND, per germline (reference sequence). CDR3 in DNA: TGTGCCAGTAGTCCCCTAGCGGGAGGCACAGATACGCAGTATTTT. This gives the protein CASSPLAGGTDTQYF.

This clonotype was found many times. This rearrangement joins TRBV27 to TRBJ1-1; D uncertain. Germline V lookup: CDR1 MNHEY, CDR2 SMNVEV (reference sequence). This CDR3 comprises 12 residues. Trimming cost V 3 bases and J 6 bases, with 8 bases left between them. CDR3: CASSFMGAEAFF. The DNA for the CDR3 is TGTGCCAGCAGTTTCATGGGCGCTGAAGCTTTCTTT.

On this clonotype: A much larger clone lies one base from this, so it may be a read error. The V call is TRBV6-2 or TRBV6-3, the J call TRBJ2-7; 9 nucleotides align to TRBD2. This CDR3 spans 13 amino acids. Germline-derived CDR1 and CDR2 are MNHEY and SVGEGT. CDR3 sequence reads: CASSGGTSYEQHF. CDR3 sequence (DNA): TGTGCCAGCAGTGGGGGGACTAGCTACGAGCAGCACTTC.

This clonotype has ten or more counts. In DNA form, the CDR3 reads TGTGCCAGCAGTGAAGGAGGACCGATCTCTGGAAACACCATATATTTT. It translates to CASSEGGPISGNTIYF. This chain connects TRBV25-1 to TRBJ1-3; D is unclear. CDR3 size: 16 residues. Trimming stripped 2 bases from V and 0 bases from J, with 11 bases between. Looked up from germline, CDR1 is MGHDK and CDR2 is SYGVNS.

This clonotype has a count of ten or more. The genes are TRBV7-2 and TRBJ2-7; the match to TRBD2 covers 10 bases. This CDR3 contains 15 residues. Germline-derived CDR1 and CDR2 are SGHTA and FQGNSA. V gave up 4 bases and J gave up 4 bases; unmatched junction bases: 7. CDR3 sequence: CASSWGAGGSYEQYF. The CDR3, as DNA: TGTGCCAGCAGCTGGGGAGCGGGAGGGTCTTACGAGCAGTACTTC.

This clonotype was observed many times. The chain combines TRBV6-5 with TRBJ2-6; D unclear. Germline V gene data show CDR1 as MNHEY and CDR2 as SVGAGI. V lost 6 bases, J lost 0 bases, and 12 bases lay in between. This CDR3 has 16 residues. The CDR3 DNA reads TGTGCCAGCAGCTCCTCCCTTAGCTCTGGGGCCAACGTCCTGACTTTC. This encodes CASSSSLSSGANVLTF.

This clonotype came up many times. The chain has TRBV5-4 and TRBJ2-4; D perhaps matches TRBD1 (6 bases). The V end lost 2 bases, the J end lost 1 base, and 7 bases lay between the germline ends. Germline loops: CDR1 SGHNT, CDR2 YYREEE (reference sequence). The CDR3 runs to 14 residues. DNA of the CDR3: TGTGCCAGCAGCTTCCAGGGGGCCAAAAACATTCAGTACTTC. Residues: CASSFQGAKNIQYF.

This clonotype occurred a few times. The chain joins TRBV3-1 to TRBJ1-2; maybe TRBD1 (6 bases). Germline CDR1 and CDR2: LGHDT and YNNKEL (reference sequence). V was shortened by 3 bases and J by 0 bases, with 11 bases between the two germline ends. CDR3 length equals 15 residues. The CDR3 region is CASSHRQAPNYGYTF. The CDR3 DNA reads TGTGCCAGCAGCCATCGACAGGCACCTAACTATGGCTACACCTTC.

This clonotype was detected many times. The rearrangement joins TRBV12-3 or TRBV12-4 to TRBJ2-7; TRBD1 aligns across 9 bases. This CDR3 has 14 residues. With V trimmed by 8 bases and J by 6 bases, 11 bases remained unmatched. CDR3 nucleotide sequence: TGTGCCAGCGGGAGAGGGACAGGGACTCTCGAGCAGTACTTC. It is translated as CASGRGTGTLEQYF.

This clonotype was counted many times. The chain has TRBV28 and TRBJ2-7; TRBD2 matches at 13 bases. In germline, CDR1 is MDHEN, CDR2 SYDVKM. CDR3 length: 16 residues. V lost 4 bases, J lost 4 bases, and 7 bases stayed unmatched. The CDR3 sequence: CASSSPRTSGSYEQYF. Written as DNA, the CDR3 is TGTGCCAGCAGTTCGCCGAGGACTAGCGGGAGTTACGAGCAGTACTTC. The full variable domain, its missing parts supplied by reference TRBV28 and TRBJ2-7, is DVKVTQSSRYLVKRTGEKVFLECVQDMDHENMFWYRQDPGLGLRLIYFSYDVKMKEKGDIPEGYSVSREKKERFSLILESASTNQTSMYLCASSSPRTSGSYEQYFGPGTRLTVT.

This clonotype was detected many times. This chain uses TRBV11-3 with TRBJ2-5; D might be TRBD2 (5 bases). CDR1 and CDR2 from the germline V gene are SGHNT and YENEEA. This CDR3 region has 14 residues. V lost 3 bases and J 2 bases, leaving 10 bases between the germline ends. CDR3 region: CASSFRTAQETQYF. The CDR3 nucleotides read TGTGCCAGCAGCTTTAGGACTGCACAAGAGACCCAGTACTTC.

This clonotype was seen at least ten times. The chain combines TRBV29-1 with TRBJ2-5; 10 bases agree with TRBD2. With V trimmed by 3 bases and J by 4 bases, 5 bases remained unmatched. This CDR3 spans 14 amino acids. In germline, CDR1 is SQVTM, CDR2 ANQGSEA. The CDR3 bases are TGCAGCGTTGACCCTAGCGGGGGAGGAGAGACCCAGTACTTC. Its translation: CSVDPSGGGETQYF.

This clonotype has ten or more counts. The chain links TRBV18 to TRBJ2-7; D gene ambiguous. Trimming shortened V by 5 bases and J by 2 bases, and 7 bases separated the two germline ends. The CDR3 has 12 residues. Germline CDR1 is KGHSH and CDR2 is LQKENI. CDR3 in amino acids: CASSSRTYEQYF. CDR3 nucleotides: TGTGCCAGCTCATCCCGCACCTACGAGCAGTACTTC.

This clonotype was picked up many times. The chain carries TRBV7-9 and TRBJ2-4; a weak D match, TRBD2 (6 bases). The CDR3 length is 13 residues. Looked up from germline, CDR1 is SEHNR and CDR2 is FQNEAQ (reference sequence). The germline V and J ends were trimmed by 6 bases and 12 bases, with 18 bases remaining between them. The CDR3 DNA is TGTGCCAGCAGGGGACTGGGGGGTTTCGATCAGTACTTC. Translated, it gives CASRGLGGFDQYF.

The table lists this clonotype with a few counts. This chain links TRBV7-8 with TRBJ2-1, with 9 bases identical to TRBD2. From germline, CDR1 is SGHVS and CDR2 FQNEAQ. The CDR3 is 15 residues long. Trimming at V came to 5 bases and at J to 10 bases, leaving 12 bases not matched to a gene. In DNA form, the CDR3 reads TGTGCCAGCAGCCTAACGAGCGGGGGGCCAAGGGAGCAGTTCTTC. Its translation is CASSLTSGGPREQFF.

Many counts were recorded for this clonotype. The chain has TRBV11-3 and TRBJ1-1; D is unclear. The CDR3 runs to 13 residues. V was cut by 6 bases and J by 1 base, with 9 bases left in between. Germline V lookup: CDR1 SGHNT, CDR2 YENEEA. In DNA, the CDR3 is TGTGCCAGCAGTTGGACGGCGAACACTGAAGCTTTCTTT. The encoded protein is CASSWTANTEAFF. The full variable domain, rest sourced from reference TRBV11-3 and TRBJ1-1, is EAGVVQSPRYKIIEKKQPVAFWCNPISGHNTLYWYLQNLGQGPELLIRYENEEAVDDSQLPKDRFSAERLKGVDSTLKIQPAELGDSAVYLCASSWTANTEAFFGQGTRLTVV.

This clonotype was found a few times. This rearrangement joins TRBV28 to TRBJ1-6, with TRBD1 matching over 9 bases. This CDR3 region has 17 residues. V was clipped by 6 bases and J by 6 bases; unmatched bases: 12. Per the germline V gene, CDR1 is MDHEN and CDR2 is SYDVKM. CDR3 amino acids: CASRAPGQGFSNSPLHF. In nucleotides, the CDR3 is TGTGCCAGCAGAGCTCCGGGACAGGGTTTCTCTAATTCACCCCTCCACTTT.

The sample holds many counts of this clonotype. This chain uses TRBV6-5 with TRBJ2-7; maybe TRBD2 (5 bases). The ends were cut back, 4 bases at V and 4 bases at J, with 20 bases in the middle. Germline CDR1 and CDR2: MNHEY and SVGAGI. The CDR3 sequence is 16 residues long. The CDR3 loop is CASSSPSAENLYEQYF. CDR3 nucleotides: TGTGCCAGCAGTTCCCCCTCAGCGGAAAACTTATACGAGCAGTACTTC.

The chain carries TRBV4-2 and TRBJ2-5; the D gene is possibly TRBD1 (6 bases). V was clipped by 4 bases and J by 2 bases, with 14 bases between them. Looked up from germline, CDR1 is LGHNA and CDR2 is YNFKEQ. The CDR3 length is 15 residues. The CDR3 sequence is CASSRRQVSQETQYF. The CDR3 nucleotides read TGTGCCAGCAGCCGTCGACAGGTGTCTCAAGAGACCCAGTACTTC.

This clonotype has at least ten counts. The gene calls are TRBV12-3 or TRBV12-4 and TRBJ1-1; D gene unclear. The ends were cut back, 6 bases at V and 4 bases at J, with 12 bases in the middle. The CDR3 totals 13 residues. The CDR3 protein is CASSQTKGTEAFF. The CDR3 coding sequence is TGTGCCAGCAGCCAGACTAAGGGCACTGAAGCTTTCTTT.

This clonotype was observed at least ten times. The chain couples TRBV5-1 to TRBJ1-2; 7 nucleotides line up with TRBD1. CDR1 is SGHRS, CDR2 YFSETQ, per germline. V lost 0 bases, J lost 4 bases, and 3 bases stayed unmatched. The CDR3 has 14 amino acids. The CDR3, as DNA: TGCGCCAGCAGCTTGGGCGCAGGGGGCTATGGCTACACCTTC. It codes for CASSLGAGGYGYTF.

J is TRBJ2-3 and V is TRBV19; no clear D. Germline V CDR1 and CDR2: LNHDA, SQIVND (reference sequence). The CDR3 totals 14 residues. Trimming removed 7 bases at V and 3 bases at J, with 14 bases between. CDR3 sequence reads: CASKGKVLTDTQYF. The CDR3 DNA reads TGTGCCAGTAAGGGAAAGGTCCTGACAGATACGCAGTATTTT.

This clonotype was seen only a few times. The rearrangement uses TRBV19 and TRBJ2-2, with D uncertain. The V gene lost 5 bases and the J gene lost 10 bases, with 14 bases spanning the gap. CDR1 LNHDA and CDR2 SQIVND come from the germline V gene (reference sequence). The CDR3 extends over 13 amino acids. DNA of the CDR3: TGTGCCAGTAGTCCCTCCTCCCGAGAGGAGCTGTTTTTT. Translated: CASSPSSREELFF.

This clonotype was found many times. The rearrangement uses TRBV2 and TRBJ2-4; D perhaps matches TRBD1 (5 bases). The V gene lost 8 bases and the J gene lost 0 bases, with 11 bases spanning the gap. This CDR3 spans 14 amino acids. Germline CDR1 reads SNHLY; CDR2 reads FYNNEI. The CDR3 here is CASFPTVAKNIQYF. The CDR3 DNA reads as TGTGCCAGCTTTCCGACAGTAGCCAAAAACATTCAGTACTTC.